This T cell receptor (beta chain) was sequenced in a study of metastatic and nonmetastatic thyroid tumors. Note on this clone: This same CDR3 is encoded by further DNA sequences in the sample.

Each patient went into thyroid surgery without having received any treatment. TCRdb re-called the PCR reads with MiXCR. There are 53,000 or so clones in the sample; roughly 22% occur only once, and 4% to 5% lies in the top ten. V was cut by 3 bases and J by 1 base, with 13 bases left in between. This CDR3 has 15 residues. In germline, CDR1 is MNHNS, CDR2 SASEGT. The rearrangement joins TRBV6-1 to TRBJ2-7; D call uncertain. This clonotype was obtained from a female donor with papillary thyroid cancer or a benign thyroid nodule (not recorded which). Some clones in this sample may be carry-over from other donors' samples. Sample: blood. For the CDR3, the DNA is TGTGCCAGCAGTGAGGCAGGTGAGCTTTCCTACGAGCAGTACTTC. This sequence encodes CASSEAGELSYEQYF.